The clone carrying this T cell receptor (beta chain) came up once. The PCR used 60 V beta and 13 J beta primers. Produced via immunoSEQ multiplex PCR; TCRdb's table is partial and in-frame only. The data hold 70,000 to 100,000 clones, with under 85% observed a single time. This record belongs to a study of glioma-infiltrating T cells after dendritic cell vaccination. Germline trimming cut 4 bases from V and 5 bases from J; bases unmatched to any gene: 7. The CDR3 is made up of 14 amino acids. Per germline, CDR1 SEHNR and CDR2 FQNEAQ (reference sequence). Time point noted: after dendritic cell vaccination, including at tumor progression/relapse.

The sequence was obtained from a human donor with glioblastoma. The specimen comprised blood, sampled after dendritic cell vaccination. The chain joins TRBV7-9 to TRBJ2-5; 7 nucleotides align to TRBD2. The CDR3 loop reads CASSWTSGLETQYF. The DNA for the CDR3 is TGTGCCAGCAGCTGGACTAGTGGGTTGGAGACCCAGTACTTC.